This TCR beta chain came from a study of breast tumors, draining lymph nodes, adjacent tissues. The study's findings and limits: The data were judged consistent with most tumor T cells coming from lymph node and expanding in tumor.

TCRdb fed the multiplex PCR reads into MiXCR, producing one record per CDR3 protein. The table shows some 100,000 distinct CDR3 sequences, with around 20% occurring only once. In this sample, this clonotype turned up many times. No antigen is known for it. The germline gives CDR1 PRHDT, CDR2 FYEKMQ (reference sequence). The J segment lost 3 bases and the V segment lost 5 bases, leaving 6 bases of the junction unmatched. The CDR3 extends over 15 amino acids. The lymph nodes were axillary draining lymph nodes from breast cancer patients. The sequenced material came from axillary lymph node tissue. The sequence was obtained from a female donor with breast cancer. Some clones in this sample may be carry-over from other donors' samples. The rearrangement uses TRBV13 and TRBJ2-7; 11 bases are shared with TRBD2. CDR3 nucleotide sequence: TGTGCCAGCAGCCCTGGACTAGCGGGCGTCTACGAGCAGTACTTC. This sequence encodes CASSPGLAGVYEQYF.